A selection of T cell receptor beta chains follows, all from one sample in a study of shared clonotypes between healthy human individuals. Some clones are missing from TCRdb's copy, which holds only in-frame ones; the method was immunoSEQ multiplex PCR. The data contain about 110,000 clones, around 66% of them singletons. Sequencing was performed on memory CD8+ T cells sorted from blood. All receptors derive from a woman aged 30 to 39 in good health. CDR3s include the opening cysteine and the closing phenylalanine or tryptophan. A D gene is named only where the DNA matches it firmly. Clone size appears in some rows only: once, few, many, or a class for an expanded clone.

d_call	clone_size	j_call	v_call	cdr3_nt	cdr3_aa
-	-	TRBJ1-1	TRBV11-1	TGTGCCAGCAGCTTTGAAGTCACCACTGAAGCTTTCTTT	CASSFEVTTEAFF
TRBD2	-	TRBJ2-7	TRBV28	TGTGCCAGCACCACCGGGACTAGCGGGCTCTACGAGCAGTACTTC	CASTTGTSGLYEQYF
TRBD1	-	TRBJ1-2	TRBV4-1	TGCGCCAGCAGCCAAGCGAGGGGACAGAAGTATGGCTACACCTTC	CASSQARGQKYGYTF
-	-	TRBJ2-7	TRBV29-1	TGCAGCGTCCCGGGCAGAACCTACGAGCAGTACTTC	CSVPGRTYEQYF
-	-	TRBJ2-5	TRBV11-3	TGTGCCAGCAGCCCATCACCGGTTGGGGAGACCCAGTACTTC	CASSPSPVGETQYF
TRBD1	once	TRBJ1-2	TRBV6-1	TGTGCCAGCAGTGTAACCGGGACAGGGGGCTCTGGCTACACCTTC	CASSVTGTGGSGYTF
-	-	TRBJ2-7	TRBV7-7	TGTGCCAGCAGCTTAACCCAGTCCTACGAGCAGTACTTC	CASSLTQSYEQYF
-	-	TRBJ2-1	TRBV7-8	TGTGCCAGCAGCTTAAAAGGACTCCCCTACAATGAGCAGTTCTTC	CASSLKGLPYNEQFF
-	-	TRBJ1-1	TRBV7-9	TGTGCCAGCAGCCCCGTCCTCGACAGCGGCACTGAAGCTTTCTTT	CASSPVLDSGTEAFF
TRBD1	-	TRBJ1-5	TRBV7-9	TGTGCCAGCAGCTTTTCGGGTCACAGGGGTCAGAATCAGCCCCAGCATTTT	CASSFSGHRGQNQPQHF
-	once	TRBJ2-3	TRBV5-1	TGCGCCAGCAGCTTGGGGTTCAGCACAGATACGCAGTATTTT	CASSLGFSTDTQYF
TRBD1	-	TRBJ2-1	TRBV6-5	TGTGCCAGCAGTTACCGGGACAGGGGGTATGAGCAGTTCTTC	CASSYRDRGYEQFF
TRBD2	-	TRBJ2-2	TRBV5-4	TGTGCCAGCTCCCCGACTAGCGGGAGATTTAGGGAGCTGTTTTTT	CASSPTSGRFRELFF
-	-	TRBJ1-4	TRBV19	TGTGCCAGTAGTATCTTAGTCGCAACTAATGAAAAACTGTTTTTT	CASSILVATNEKLFF
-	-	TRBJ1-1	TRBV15	TGTGCCACCAGCAGAGGTTGGGCCGAAGAGGGTGAGAACACTGAAGCTTTCTTT	CATSRGWAEEGENTEAFF
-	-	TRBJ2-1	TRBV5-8	TGTGCCAGCACCGATATCAGCGGGAATGAGCAGTTCTTC	CASTDISGNEQFF
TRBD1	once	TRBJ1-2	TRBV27	TGTGCCAGCAGCCGACGGCCGGACAGGGACGGCTACACCTTC	CASSRRPDRDGYTF
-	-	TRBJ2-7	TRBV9	TGTGCCAGCAGCGTAGCCTGGGGGCCCTACGAGCAGTACTTC	CASSVAWGPYEQYF
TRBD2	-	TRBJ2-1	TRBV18	TGTGCCAGCTCACCACGGGATGGGAGGGCCGGTGAGCAGTTCTTC	CASSPRDGRAGEQFF
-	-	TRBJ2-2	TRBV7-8	TGTGCCAGCAGCTCATCGGCAGGATCGAACACCGGGGAGCTGTTTTTT	CASSSSAGSNTGELFF
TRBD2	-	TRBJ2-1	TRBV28	TGTGCCAGCAGTAGCCAAACTAGCGGAATTATCAATGAGCAGTTCTTC	CASSSQTSGIINEQFF
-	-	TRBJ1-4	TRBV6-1	TGTGCCAGCAGTGAACTCCCTCGAGGGGAAAAACTGTTTTTT	CASSELPRGEKLFF
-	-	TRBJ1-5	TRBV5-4	TGTGCCAGCAGTTTTCAGGAGGGTGCAGATAGCAATCAGCCCCAGCATTTT	CASSFQEGADSNQPQHF
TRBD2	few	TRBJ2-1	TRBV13	TGTGCCAGCAGCCAAGTCCTGGGACTAGCGGGAGAGGGGCTAAAGGGATACAATGAGCAGTTCTTC	CASSQVLGLAGEGLKGYNEQFF
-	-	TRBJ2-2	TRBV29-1	TGCGTGGCGGGACTCACCGGGGAGCTGTTTTTT	CVAGLTGELFF
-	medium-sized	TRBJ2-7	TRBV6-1	TGTGCCAGCAGTGAAGCTGCGGAGGGCTACGAGCAGTACTTC	CASSEAAEGYEQYF
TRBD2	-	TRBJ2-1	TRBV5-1	TGCGCCAGCAGCCTTGAGGGACTAGCGGGGTTCTACAATGAGCAGTTCTTC	CASSLEGLAGFYNEQFF
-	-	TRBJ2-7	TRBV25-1	TGTGCCAGCAGTGCTGGAAGCTCCTACGAGCAGTACTTC	CASSAGSSYEQYF
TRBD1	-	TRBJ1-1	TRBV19	TGTGCCAGTAGTATAAGCGGGACAGGGGCCACTGAAGCTTTCTTT	CASSISGTGATEAFF
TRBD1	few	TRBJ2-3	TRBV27	TGTGCCAGCAGTACCGGGGACAGCTTAGATACGCAGTATTTT	CASSTGDSLDTQYF
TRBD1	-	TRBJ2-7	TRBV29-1	TGCAGCGTGCAACAGGGGGCCTACGAGCAGTACTTC	CSVQQGAYEQYF
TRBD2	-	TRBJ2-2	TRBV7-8	TGTGCCAGCAGCAGCCGATGGGGAGGGCGCACCGGGGAGCTGTTTTTT	CASSSRWGGRTGELFF
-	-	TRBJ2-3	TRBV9	TGTGCCAGCAGCGCCCTTGGGGGTGGCACAGATACGCAGTATTTT	CASSALGGGTDTQYF
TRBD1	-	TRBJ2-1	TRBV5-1	TGCGCCAGCAGGGAATACAGGGGAAGGCACAATGAGCAGTTCTTC	CASREYRGRHNEQFF
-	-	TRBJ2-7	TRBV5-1	TGCGCCAGCAGCTTAGCCAGGGGAAAGGACGAGCAGTACTTC	CASSLARGKDEQYF
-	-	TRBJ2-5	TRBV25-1	TGTGCCAGCAGTGAATCCAGGGGGGAGGTAGAGACCCAGTACTTC	CASSESRGEVETQYF
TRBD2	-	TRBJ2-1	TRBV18	TGTGCCAGCTCACCGGTACTAGCGGGAGGGCCCAATGAGCAGTTCTTC	CASSPVLAGGPNEQFF
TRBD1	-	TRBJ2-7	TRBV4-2	TGTGCCAGCAGCCCTCCCGGACAGGGGAGCTCCTACGAGCAGTACTTC	CASSPPGQGSSYEQYF
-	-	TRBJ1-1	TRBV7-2	TGTGCCAGCAGCTTAGTGGGGGGTAGGGCTTTCTTT	CASSLVGGRAFF
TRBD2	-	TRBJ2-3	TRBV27	TGTGCCAGCAGTACAAGCCCGGGACTAGCGGGAGGGCGAGACACAGATACGCAGTATTTT	CASSTSPGLAGGRDTDTQYF
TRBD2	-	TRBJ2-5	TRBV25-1	TGTGCCAGCCGTGGGACTAGCGGAGAGACCCAGTACTTC	CASRGTSGETQYF
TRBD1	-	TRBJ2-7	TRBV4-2	TGTGCCAGCAGCCAGGAGACAGGGGGCTGGAACGAGCAGTACTTC	CASSQETGGWNEQYF
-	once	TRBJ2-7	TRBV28	TGTGCCAGCAGTTTTGCGGGGCGCGACAACGAGCAGTACTTC	CASSFAGRDNEQYF
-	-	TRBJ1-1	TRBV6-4	TGTGCCAGCAGTGAAGGGGTAGGGCGGATGAACACTGAAGCTTTCTTT	CASSEGVGRMNTEAFF
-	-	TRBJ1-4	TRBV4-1	TGCGCCAGCAGCTATGGACACCACGGGGAAAAACTGTTTTTT	CASSYGHHGEKLFF
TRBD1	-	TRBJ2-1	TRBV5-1	TGCGCCAGCAGCCGGGAAGGGACAGGGGATTACAATGAGCAGTTCTTC	CASSREGTGDYNEQFF
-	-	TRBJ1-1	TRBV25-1	TGTGCCAGCAGTGGCGACCGGGCGGGCACTGAAGCTTTCTTT	CASSGDRAGTEAFF
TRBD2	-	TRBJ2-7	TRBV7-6	TGTGCCAGCAGCTTGCTACCGGGACTAGCCGAGCAGTACTTC	CASSLLPGLAEQYF
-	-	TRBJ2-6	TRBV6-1	TGTGCCAGCACCGGGGAGGAGTCTGGGGCCAACGTCCTGACTTTC	CASTGEESGANVLTF